Presented here are 6 T cell receptor beta chains from one specimen sequenced in a study of OX40 agonist ivuxolimab in advanced cancers. Measured with immunoSEQ multiplex PCR; TCRdb has only the in-frame clones, and not every one. The sample records about 21,000 clones, around 84% being singletons. Sequences were derived from CD4+ or CD8+ T cells sorted from blood, sampled in a trial of the OX40 agonist ivuxolimab. All receptors derive from an adult with an advanced solid tumor such as melanoma, head and neck, liver or kidney cancer.

V is TRBV7-9 and J is TRBJ2-5; D is possibly TRBD2 (5 bases). Germline assignment: CDR1 SEHNR and CDR2 FQNEAQ (reference sequence). This CDR3 comprises 15 residues. Trimming cost V 1 base and J 5 bases, with 14 bases left between them. In nucleotides, the CDR3 is TGTGCCAGCAGCTTAGGACCGGGGAAAGGGGAGACCCAGTACTTC. The encoded protein is CASSLGPGKGETQYF.

V gene TRBV29-1 combines with J gene TRBJ2-4, with D tentatively TRBD1 (6 bases). Trimming stripped 6 bases from V and 1 base from J, with 22 bases between. Looked up from germline, CDR1 is SQVTM and CDR2 is ANQGSEA. This CDR3 spans 17 amino acids. CDR3 loop: CSVGGGEGSIAKNIQYF. In DNA, the CDR3 is TGCAGCGTGGGTGGGGGCGAGGGTAGTATCGCCAAAAACATTCAGTACTTC.

This clone has only one observation. This chain uses TRBV5-1 with TRBJ2-1, with D hard to call. Germline loops: CDR1 SGHRS, CDR2 YFSETQ. The CDR3 totals 14 residues. The V end was cut by 0 bases, the J end by 0 bases, with 4 bases between. CDR3: CASSLDVSYNEQFF. DNA of the CDR3: TGCGCCAGCAGCTTGGACGTCTCCTACAATGAGCAGTTCTTC.

The V gene is TRBV5-1, the J gene TRBJ2-5; the match to TRBD1 covers 10 bases. This CDR3 is built from 16 residues. CDR1 SGHRS and CDR2 YFSETQ come from the germline V gene. The V segment lost 2 bases and the J segment 3 bases; nucleotides outside the gene matches: 7. CDR3: CASSFRQGAREETQYF. Written as DNA, the CDR3 is TGCGCCAGCAGCTTTCGACAGGGGGCACGGGAAGAGACCCAGTACTTC.

V usage is TRBV6-1 and J usage is TRBJ1-6; D gene uncertain. V was clipped by 3 bases and J by 6 bases, with 9 bases between them. Germline assignment: CDR1 MNHNS and CDR2 SASEGT. The length of the CDR3 is 14 residues. The CDR3 nucleotides read TGTGCCAGCAGTGAGCCAGTAGGTAATTCACCCCTCCACTTT. Amino acids: CASSEPVGNSPLHF.

The chain carries TRBV13 and TRBJ2-3; 10 nucleotides agree with TRBD2. CDR3 length equals 16 residues. The germline V gene encodes CDR1 PRHDT and CDR2 FYEKMQ (reference sequence). V lost 4 bases to trimming and J lost 2 bases; unmatched junction nucleotides: 6. The CDR3 loop is CASSWGTSANTDTQYF. As DNA, the CDR3 is TGTGCCAGCAGCTGGGGGACTAGCGCTAACACAGATACGCAGTATTTT.